Here is one T cell receptor (beta chain) with its context. The data were taken from a study of blood T cell repertoires in COVID-19. Overall study: PBMCs, B-cell-depleted T cells, or T cells provided the cDNA or gDNA that made up the material.

Original handling: From reference gene primer amplification, estimates of nucleated cell counts were derived. The data were produced by immunoSEQ multiplex PCR, yet TCRdb's version contains in-frame clones alone and is incomplete. D and trimming were read from the DNA, whereas the V and J calls and clone size are those reported in that table. The table lists 310,000 or so clones, around 86% of them singletons. Sequencing was performed on peripheral blood. The source is a woman aged 25-40 years who had recovered from COVID-19.

The CDR3 nucleotides are TGTGCCAGCAACCCGGGCCCGGAGGGTGAGCAGTACTTC. It codes for CASNPGPEGEQYF. The chain has TRBV9 and TRBJ2-7, with D possibly matching TRBD2 (6 bases). This CDR3 comprises 13 residues. V was shortened by 6 bases and J by 7 bases, with 17 bases between the two germline ends. CDR1 is SGDLS and CDR2 is YYNGEE in the germline V gene.